This record looks at one T cell receptor beta chain sequence and its context. As yet, its antigen is unknown. Primers for the PCR totalled 60 Vbeta and 13 Jbeta. TCRdb's table, derived via immunoSEQ multiplex PCR, lists solely in-frame clones and lacks some. This table holds some 170,000 clones, about 71% found once. CDR3 length: 12 residues. V dropped 4 bases and J dropped 8 bases, with 14 bases sitting between them. The V gene's germline CDR1 is GTSNPN and CDR2 SVGIG (reference sequence). This sample is part of a study of cytomegalovirus exposure and HLA in healthy donors. Whole-study results and caveats: A missense DCLRE1C variant was associated with V- and J-gene trimming of TCR beta chains in a later analysis, and an independent cohort replicated the association.

The receptor's source is a young woman in good health and CMV-seronegative. This chain uses TRBV30 with TRBJ1-2; D not resolved. Sequencing was done on a sample of PBMCs. In DNA, the CDR3 is TGTGCCTGGACCCCAACTACGGGAGGCTACACCTTC. Translating it yields CAWTPTTGGYTF.